This TCR beta chain was captured by sequencing in a study of blood T cell repertoires in COVID-19. About the study: Italy, Spain and the United States were the sources of the convalescent and acute COVID-19 samples.

Original data processing: Counts of nucleated cells, estimated from reference gene primer amplification, were obtained. Profiled with immunoSEQ multiplex PCR; TCRdb holds only in-frame clones, not every one. V, J and clone size are taken as reported in that table, and D and trimming were inferred from the DNA itself. This table has some 200,000 clones, around 90% appearing once. Individuals drawn from 24 US areas were roughly 18 to 100 years old. V was pared by 8 bases and J by 5 bases, with 7 bases between. The length of the CDR3 is 11 residues. Germline-derived CDR1 and CDR2 are WSHSY and SAAADI. The clonotype originates from a young woman who had recovered from COVID-19. V gene TRBV10-2 combines with J gene TRBJ2-1; TRBD1 might be the D (5 bases). Source material: PBMCs or T cells enriched from blood (not recorded which). Here the CDR3 reads CASGANNEQFF. CDR3 nucleotide sequence: TGCGCCAGCGGGGCTAACAATGAGCAGTTCTTC.